What follows are 11 T cell receptor beta chains derived from one specimen sequenced in a study of blood T cell repertoires in COVID-19. Libraries were prepared by immunoSEQ multiplex PCR; TCRdb keeps only in-frame clonotypes and omits some of them. The repertoire includes 70,000 to 95,000 clones, just under 80% of them detected once, and roughly a third sits in the top ten. Sequencing was carried out using peripheral blood. These receptor sequences come from a man aged 60 to 75 with COVID-19, enrolled during active disease.

The gene calls are TRBV27 and TRBJ1-4, with a possible D match to TRBD1 (6 bases). CDR1 is MNHEY and CDR2 is SMNVEV in the germline V gene (reference sequence). The V and J ends lost 5 bases and 7 bases respectively, with 14 bases between them. The CDR3 has 14 amino acids. The CDR3 here is CASSLTGSGEKLFF. In DNA form, the CDR3 reads TGTGCCAGCAGTCTGACAGGTTCCGGTGAAAAACTGTTTTTT.

The rearrangement uses TRBV20-1 and TRBJ2-3; 8 bases map to TRBD2. The CDR3 contains 11 residues. Germline V gene sequence: CDR1 DFQATT, CDR2 SNEGSKA (reference sequence). With V trimmed by 6 bases and J by 6 bases, 2 bases remained unmatched. The DNA of the CDR3 is TGCAGTGCGGCGGGAGGCGATACGCAGTATTTT. It codes for CSAAGGDTQYF.

The V and J genes are TRBV15 and TRBJ1-2; D unclear. V lost 1 base and J 7 bases, leaving 13 bases between the germline ends. The CDR3 spans 14 residues. From germline, CDR1 is LNHNV and CDR2 YYDKDF (reference sequence). The CDR3: CATSRVEVAGGYTF. In nucleotides, the CDR3 is TGTGCCACCAGCAGAGTGGAGGTGGCGGGTGGCTACACCTTC.

The rearrangement uses TRBV2 and TRBJ2-5, with TRBD1 matching over 9 bases. Germline CDR1 reads SNHLY; CDR2 reads FYNNEI. Germline trimming cut 8 bases from V and 5 bases from J; bases unmatched to any gene: 6. The CDR3 spans 13 residues. The CDR3 nucleotides read TGTGCCAGCTGGGGACAGGGAGGGGAGACCCAGTACTTC. Its protein is CASWGQGGETQYF.

In its sample, this clone was seen a few times. The rearrangement joins TRBV5-1 to TRBJ2-3; D possibly corresponds to TRBD2 (7 bases). Trimming removed 7 bases from V and 3 bases from J, with 21 bases in between. This CDR3 has 16 residues. The germline V gene has CDR1 SGHRS and CDR2 YFSETQ. CDR3 protein: CASQQGGARRTDTQYF. The CDR3 DNA reads as TGCGCCAGCCAACAGGGAGGGGCACGTCGGACAGATACGCAGTATTTT.

The J gene is TRBJ2-1, the V gene TRBV10-3, with TRBD1 identical over 10 bases. CDR1 and CDR2 (germline): ENHRY, SYGVKD. V lost 7 bases and J lost 4; bases outside the gene matches: 4. This CDR3 has 14 amino acids. This CDR3 is CAITRDRGYNEQFF. The CDR3 coding sequence is TGTGCCATCACACGGGACAGGGGTTACAATGAGCAGTTCTTC.

This sequence joins TRBV5-1 and TRBJ2-1; the D is unclear. Germline V gives CDR1 SGHRS, CDR2 YFSETQ. Trimming pared 6 bases from V and 0 bases from J, leaving 13 bases between. The CDR3 covers 15 residues. CDR3 sequence: CASTPLESSYNEQFF. CDR3 nucleotide sequence: TGCGCCAGCACCCCTCTAGAATCCTCCTACAATGAGCAGTTCTTC.

The J gene is TRBJ2-1, the V gene TRBV7-3, with 8 bases aligning to TRBD2. V gave up 4 bases and J gave up 7 bases; unmatched junction bases: 9. The CDR3 has 15 amino acids. Germline loops: CDR1 SGHTA, CDR2 FQGTGA. CDR3 sequence (DNA): TGTGCCAGCAGCTCCGGACTAGCTAAGAGGAATGAGCAGTTCTTC. Amino acid sequence: CASSSGLAKRNEQFF.

The chain is built from TRBV4-1 and TRBJ2-3; TRBD2 aligns across 14 bases. Germline trimming cut 4 bases from V and 7 bases from J; bases unmatched to any gene: 13. The length of the CDR3 is 18 residues. Germline V gene lookup returns CDR1 MGHRA and CDR2 YSYEKL. DNA for the CDR3: TGCGCCAGCAGCCTCGAGGCCCCGGGACTAGCGGGAGTAAATACGCAGTATTTT. It yields the protein CASSLEAPGLAGVNTQYF.

The chain employs TRBV11-3 and TRBJ2-1; the match to TRBD1 covers 8 bases. Trimming cost V 4 bases and J 5 bases; bases outside gene matches: 7. Germline-derived CDR1 and CDR2 are SGHNT and YENEEA. This CDR3 comprises 15 residues. The CDR3 region has the DNA TGTGCCAGCAGCTCGCGGGACAGGAGCGACAATGAGCAGTTCTTC. Amino acid sequence: CASSSRDRSDNEQFF.

The chain combines TRBV19 with TRBJ1-2, with unresolved D. The CDR3 runs to 14 residues. Germline V gene lookup returns CDR1 LNHDA and CDR2 SQIVND (reference sequence). Trimming removed 2 bases at V and 3 bases at J, with 10 bases between. CDR3 bases: TGTGCCAGTAGTATAACCCTCAGTTACTATGGCTACACCTTC. This gives the protein CASSITLSYYGYTF.